This is a list of T cell receptor beta chains from one sample in a study of shared clonotypes between healthy human individuals. Generated by immunoSEQ multiplex PCR, the TCRdb table keeps only in-frame clones and is missing some. Of roughly 680,000 clones listed, 55% to 75% were seen once; the top ten hold roughly 1.8%. Sequences were obtained from memory CD4+ T cells sorted from blood. These receptors originate from a woman aged 25 to 45 in good health. CDR3s include the opening cysteine and the closing phenylalanine or tryptophan. Each record gives: clone size, D gene, V gene, J gene, CDR3 DNA, CDR3 protein. The D gene is left open where the match is weak. Some rows mark clone size as missing; the rest say once, few, many or name a class of expanded clone.

abundance: .
d_gene: .
v_gene: TRBV19
j_gene: TRBJ2-1
CDR3nt: TGTGCCAGTAGCCCCGGGGGTATGCCCTACAATGAGCAGTTCTTC
CDR3aa: CASSPGGMPYNEQFF

abundance: .
d_gene: TRBD1
v_gene: TRBV28
j_gene: TRBJ2-4
CDR3nt: TGTGCCAGCAGCCCCGGGACAGAATATGACCTAGCCAAAAACATTCAGTACTTC
CDR3aa: CASSPGTEYDLAKNIQYF

abundance: .
d_gene: .
v_gene: TRBV30
j_gene: TRBJ2-7
CDR3nt: TGTGCCTGGGAACGTAGGGATTTTGCCTACGAGCAGTACTTC
CDR3aa: CAWERRDFAYEQYF

abundance: few
d_gene: TRBD2
v_gene: TRBV28
j_gene: TRBJ2-5
CDR3nt: TGTGCCAGCAGTTTTTTAGCTAGCGGGAGTCGGGAGACCCAGTACTTC
CDR3aa: CASSFLASGSRETQYF

abundance: .
d_gene: .
v_gene: TRBV9
j_gene: TRBJ1-1
CDR3nt: TGTGCCAGCAGCGTAGGCGGGGCATTTAACACTGAAGCTTTCTTT
CDR3aa: CASSVGGAFNTEAFF

abundance: .
d_gene: .
v_gene: TRBV19
j_gene: TRBJ1-5
CDR3nt: TGTGCCAGTAGCTACCAAGGGGAAGGTCAGCCCCAGCATTTT
CDR3aa: CASSYQGEGQPQHF

abundance: many
d_gene: .
v_gene: TRBV29-1
j_gene: TRBJ2-1
CDR3nt: TGCAGCGTTGAAGACGGAAACAATGAGCAGTTCTTC
CDR3aa: CSVEDGNNEQFF

abundance: .
d_gene: TRBD1
v_gene: TRBV18
j_gene: TRBJ2-1
CDR3nt: TGTGCCAGCTCGCCTAGGGACAGGGGGTACAATGAGCAGTTCTTC
CDR3aa: CASSPRDRGYNEQFF

abundance: many
d_gene: .
v_gene: TRBV6-4
j_gene: TRBJ1-2
CDR3nt: TGTGCCAGCAGTCCCGGGAACGCAGAGGGCTACACCTTC
CDR3aa: CASSPGNAEGYTF

abundance: .
d_gene: .
v_gene: TRBV19
j_gene: TRBJ2-2
CDR3nt: TGTGCCAGTAGTATGAGCCCTCGGGAGCTGTTTTTT
CDR3aa: CASSMSPRELFF

abundance: .
d_gene: .
v_gene: TRBV6-5
j_gene: TRBJ2-1
CDR3nt: TGTGCCAGCAGTTACTCTACGGGACTTCGCAATGAGCAGTTCTTC
CDR3aa: CASSYSTGLRNEQFF

abundance: .
d_gene: TRBD2
v_gene: TRBV7-8
j_gene: TRBJ2-3
CDR3nt: TGTGCCAGCAGCTTAGACCGACTAGCGGGAGGGCCCGCAGATACGCAGTATTTT
CDR3aa: CASSLDRLAGGPADTQYF

abundance: .
d_gene: TRBD2
v_gene: TRBV28
j_gene: TRBJ2-7
CDR3nt: TGTGCCAGCAGACCTAGCGGAACGAGCTCCTACGAGCAGTACTTC
CDR3aa: CASRPSGTSSYEQYF

abundance: .
d_gene: .
v_gene: TRBV4-1
j_gene: TRBJ2-5
CDR3nt: TGCGCCAGCAGCCAAGGGGCCCCTCTGGAGACCCAGTACTTC
CDR3aa: CASSQGAPLETQYF

abundance: .
d_gene: TRBD1
v_gene: TRBV6-5
j_gene: TRBJ1-2
CDR3nt: TGTGCCAGCAGTACGGACAGGGTAAACTATGGCTACACCTTC
CDR3aa: CASSTDRVNYGYTF

abundance: .
d_gene: TRBD2
v_gene: TRBV6-1
j_gene: TRBJ2-3
CDR3nt: TGTGCCAGCAGTGTAGCGGGAGGGACAGATACGCAGTATTTT
CDR3aa: CASSVAGGTDTQYF

abundance: .
d_gene: .
v_gene: TRBV2
j_gene: TRBJ2-6
CDR3nt: TGTGCCAGCAGTGTCAACAGCCCAAGTGGGGCCAACGTCCTGACTTTC
CDR3aa: CASSVNSPSGANVLTF

abundance: .
d_gene: .
v_gene: TRBV10-1
j_gene: TRBJ2-3
CDR3nt: TGCGCCAGCAGTGATTCTAGCGCAGATACGCAGTATTTT
CDR3aa: CASSDSSADTQYF

abundance: .
d_gene: .
v_gene: TRBV4-1
j_gene: TRBJ2-2
CDR3nt: TGCGCCAGCAGCCAAGTGATTAGATTGAACACCGGGGAGCTGTTTTTT
CDR3aa: CASSQVIRLNTGELFF

abundance: few
d_gene: .
v_gene: TRBV4-1
j_gene: TRBJ2-5
CDR3nt: TGCGCCAGCAGCCTACGGACAGAGCAAGAGACCCAGTACTTC
CDR3aa: CASSLRTEQETQYF

abundance: .
d_gene: .
v_gene: TRBV6-5
j_gene: TRBJ2-5
CDR3nt: TGTGCCAGCAGTTGGGGGCGCTCCGCCGGGGAGACCCAGTACTTC
CDR3aa: CASSWGRSAGETQYF

abundance: .
d_gene: .
v_gene: TRBV15
j_gene: TRBJ2-7
CDR3nt: TGTGCCACCAGCAGAGATCGGGTGGGTCTGAGAGAGCAGTACTTC
CDR3aa: CATSRDRVGLREQYF

abundance: .
d_gene: .
v_gene: TRBV11-2
j_gene: TRBJ2-1
CDR3nt: TGTGCCAGCAGCTTAGAGTGGGATGCCGGGACTGAGCAGTTCTTC
CDR3aa: CASSLEWDAGTEQFF

abundance: .
d_gene: TRBD1
v_gene: TRBV7-6
j_gene: TRBJ2-3
CDR3nt: TGTGCCAGCAGCTTAGGCGTGGGACAGAACACAGATACGCAGTATTTT
CDR3aa: CASSLGVGQNTDTQYF

abundance: .
d_gene: .
v_gene: TRBV28
j_gene: TRBJ2-7
CDR3nt: TGTGCCACCGTGACTGGAGTGGGAAACGAGCAGTACTTC
CDR3aa: CATVTGVGNEQYF

abundance: .
d_gene: TRBD2
v_gene: TRBV10-2
j_gene: TRBJ2-1
CDR3nt: TGCGCCAGCAGATCCTTCACTAGCGGGAGGAATGAGCAGTTCTTC
CDR3aa: CASRSFTSGRNEQFF

abundance: .
d_gene: .
v_gene: TRBV4-2
j_gene: TRBJ1-4
CDR3nt: TGTGCCAGCAGCCAAGTCGAGGGGGTTGGTGAAAAACTGTTTTTT
CDR3aa: CASSQVEGVGEKLFF

abundance: once
d_gene: .
v_gene: TRBV28
j_gene: TRBJ1-5
CDR3nt: TGTGCCACCGGGGTTAGCAATCAGCCCCAGCATTTT
CDR3aa: CATGVSNQPQHF

abundance: .
d_gene: TRBD1
v_gene: TRBV28
j_gene: TRBJ1-4
CDR3nt: TGTGCCAGCAGTTTCCATCAGGGGGGAGCTGAAAAACTGTTTTTT
CDR3aa: CASSFHQGGAEKLFF

abundance: few
d_gene: .
v_gene: TRBV28
j_gene: TRBJ2-7
CDR3nt: TGTGCCAGCAGTGTTCCGGTTCTACCCTACGAGCAGTACTTC
CDR3aa: CASSVPVLPYEQYF